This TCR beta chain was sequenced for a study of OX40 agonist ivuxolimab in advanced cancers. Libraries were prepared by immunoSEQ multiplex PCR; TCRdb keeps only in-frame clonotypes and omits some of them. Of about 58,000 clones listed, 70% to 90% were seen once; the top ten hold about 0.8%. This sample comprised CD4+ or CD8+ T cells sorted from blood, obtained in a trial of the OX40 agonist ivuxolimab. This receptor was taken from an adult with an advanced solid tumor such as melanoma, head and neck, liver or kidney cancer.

The CDR3 DNA reads as TGTGCCACCGTATGGGCTAAACAAGAGACCCAGTACTTC. This gives the protein CATVWAKQETQYF. The chain uses TRBV6-1 and TRBJ2-5, with D unresolved. Germline V gene sequence: CDR1 MNHNS, CDR2 SASEGT. V lost 10 bases, J lost 2 bases, and 14 bases lay in between. CDR3 length equals 13 residues.